The 23 T cell receptor beta chains below come from one sample, sequenced in a study of blood T cell repertoires in COVID-19. The method was immunoSEQ multiplex PCR; TCRdb's version includes in-frame clones alone and lacks a portion of them. The table records roughly 140,000 clones, about four fifths of them present only once. The sample comprised peripheral blood. These TCRs come from a woman of 80 years or more in a cohort sampled during active or convalescent COVID-19.

The gene calls are TRBV2 and TRBJ1-2; TRBD1 matches 7 bases. The ends lost 6 bases at V and 4 bases at J; junction bases unmatched: 11. The CDR3 consists of 15 residues. CDR1 and CDR2 (germline): SNHLY, FYNNEI. CDR3 nucleotides: TGTGCCAGCAGATCCGGGACAGTCAATTCCTATGGCTACACCTTC. Translated, it gives CASRSGTVNSYGYTF.

V usage is TRBV3-1 (or the pseudogene TRBV3-2) and J usage is TRBJ1-2, with 10 positions matching TRBD1. The germline V gene has CDR1 LGHDT and CDR2 YNNKEL (reference sequence). V gave up 4 bases and J gave up 8 bases; unmatched junction bases: 4. This CDR3 is built from 13 residues. The CDR3 DNA follows: TGTGCCAGCAGCCCGTGGGACAGGGGCGGCTACACCTTC. It encodes CASSPWDRGGYTF.

The V and J genes are TRBV5-1 and TRBJ1-1, with D maybe TRBD1 (6 bases). There are 14 residues in the CDR3. Germline CDR1 SGHRS, CDR2 YFSETQ. Trimming stripped 2 bases from V and 1 base from J, with 9 bases between. The DNA of the CDR3 is TGCGCCAGCAGCTTTGCAGGGGCGAACACTGAAGCTTTCTTT. This codes for CASSFAGANTEAFF. The variable domain in full, completed from reference TRBV5-1 and TRBJ1-1, reads KAGVTQTPRYLIKTRGQQVTLSCSPISGHRSVSWYQQTPGQGLQFLFEYFSETQRNKGNFPGRFSGRQFSNSRSEMNVSTLELGDSALYLCASSFAGANTEAFFGQGTRLTVV.

The CDR3 region has the DNA TGTGCCAGCAGTTTAACCGGGGGGCTGGGCTATGGCTACACCTTC. This gives the protein CASSLTGGLGYGYTF. The chain links TRBV28 to TRBJ1-2; TRBD1 is a possible D gene (6 bases). This CDR3 is built from 15 residues. The germline V gene has CDR1 MDHEN and CDR2 SYDVKM. V lost 2 bases to trimming and J lost 4 bases, with 14 bases between them.

The rearrangement joins TRBV5-4 to TRBJ2-3, with 9 bases lining up with TRBD2. CDR3 length equals 14 residues. The J segment lost 2 bases and the V segment lost 4 bases, leaving 2 bases of the junction unmatched. Germline values: CDR1 SGHNT, CDR2 YYREEE (reference sequence). Written as DNA, the CDR3 is TGTGCCAGCAGCCGGACTAGCGACACAGATACGCAGTATTTT. Its protein product is CASSRTSDTDTQYF. The entire variable domain, with the rest obtained from reference TRBV5-4 and TRBJ2-3, is as follows: ETGVTQSPTHLIKTRGQQVTLRCSSQSGHNTVSWYQQALGQGPQFIFQYYREEENGRGNFPPRFSGLQFPNYSSELNVNALELDDSALYLCASSRTSDTDTQYFGPGTRLTVL.

This chain links TRBV29-1 with TRBJ2-7; D is possibly TRBD2 (6 bases). The CDR3 covers 12 residues. V was clipped by 6 bases and J by 7 bases, with 16 bases between them. CDR1 and CDR2 from the germline V gene are SQVTM and ANQGSEA. The CDR3 spells CSVIDGGVEQYF. The CDR3 region has the DNA TGCAGCGTGATAGACGGAGGGGTGGAGCAGTACTTC.

V and J are TRBV5-4 and TRBJ1-2, with D perhaps matching TRBD1 (5 bases). V lost 2 bases, J lost 1 base, and 9 bases lay in between. The CDR3 extends over 14 amino acids. Germline CDR1 SGHNT, CDR2 YYREEE (reference sequence). The CDR3 DNA is TGTGCCAGCAGCTTCGGGGGGAATAACTATGGCTACACCTTC. Encoded protein: CASSFGGNNYGYTF.

V usage is TRBV29-1 and J usage is TRBJ1-1, with D perhaps matching TRBD1 (5 bases). V was pared by 6 bases and J by 4 bases, with 12 bases between. The CDR3 is 12 amino acids. Germline CDR1 reads SQVTM; CDR2 reads ANQGSEA. CDR3 amino acids: CSVKRGFTEAFF. The CDR3 bases are TGCAGCGTGAAAAGGGGTTTCACTGAAGCTTTCTTT.

Written as DNA, the CDR3 is TGTGCCAGCAGCGTAGGACAGGGGGTAACTGGAAACACCATATATTTT. Its protein is CASSVGQGVTGNTIYF. The rearrangement links TRBV9 to TRBJ1-3; 9 nucleotides agree with TRBD1. Germline loops: CDR1 SGDLS, CDR2 YYNGEE. The CDR3 extends over 16 amino acids. The ends lost 0 bases at V and 2 bases at J; junction bases unmatched: 3.

This clone was counted a few times. The J gene is TRBJ2-1, the V gene TRBV19; a weak D match, TRBD2 (6 bases). Germline V lookup: CDR1 LNHDA, CDR2 SQIVND (reference sequence). The CDR3 runs to 14 residues. The V gene lost 7 bases and the J gene lost 4 bases, with 14 bases spanning the gap. This CDR3 is CASNARGSYNEQFF. The DNA of the CDR3 is TGTGCCAGTAATGCCCGGGGGTCTTACAATGAGCAGTTCTTC.

This clone was recorded only once. V and J are TRBV10-3 and TRBJ1-3, with D possibly matching TRBD1 (6 bases). This CDR3 region has 15 residues. Trimming left V 5 bases short and J 0 bases short, with 11 bases between. Germline assignment: CDR1 ENHRY and CDR2 SYGVKD. The CDR3 protein is CAISNTGISGNTIYF. CDR3 bases: TGTGCCATCAGTAATACAGGGATCTCTGGAAACACCATATATTTT.

This clone was seen only once. The chain joins TRBV5-1 to TRBJ2-3, with 13 bases lining up with TRBD2. V trimming: 4 bases; J trimming: 6 bases; junction bases outside the gene matches: 5. Germline V lookup: CDR1 SGHRS, CDR2 YFSETQ. The CDR3 is 15 residues long. The CDR3 sequence is CASSKGLAGYDTQYF. The CDR3, as DNA: TGCGCCAGCAGCAAGGGACTAGCGGGGTATGATACGCAGTATTTT.

The chain couples TRBV19 to TRBJ2-1; maybe TRBD2 (5 bases). V lost 0 bases to trimming and J lost 5 bases, with 11 bases between them. Per germline, CDR1 LNHDA and CDR2 SQIVND (reference sequence). The CDR3 consists of 15 residues. The CDR3 spells CASSIEKPRDNEQFF. CDR3 in DNA: TGTGCCAGTAGTATAGAGAAGCCGAGGGACAATGAGCAGTTCTTC.

V is TRBV28 and J is TRBJ2-7; 10 nucleotides line up with TRBD2. CDR3 length equals 18 residues. The V gene end was trimmed by 2 bases and the J gene end by 3 bases; junction bases not matched to a gene: 13. Germline CDR1 and CDR2: MDHEN and SYDVKM. In nucleotides, the CDR3 is TGTGCCAGCAGTTTACCCCTAGGTAGCGGGGGGACAAGCTACGAGCAGTACGTC. Protein sequence: CASSLPLGSGGTSYEQYV.

The chain employs TRBV19 and TRBJ1-6, with D maybe TRBD1 (6 bases). CDR3 length: 14 residues. From germline, CDR1 is LNHDA and CDR2 SQIVND (reference sequence). Trimming removed 9 bases from V and 0 bases from J, with 9 bases in between. CDR3 residues: CASGQSSYNSPLHF. The CDR3 region has the DNA TGTGCCAGCGGACAGAGCTCCTATAATTCACCCCTCCACTTT.

The rearrangement links TRBV6-2 or TRBV6-3 to TRBJ1-1; a possible D gene is TRBD1 (5 bases). With 2 bases removed from V and 11 bases from J, the gap between germline ends came to 27 bases. The germline V gene encodes CDR1 MNHEY and CDR2 SVGEGT. This CDR3 is built from 17 residues. The CDR3 reads CASSYGSGRVSALQAFF. The DNA of the CDR3 is TGTGCCAGCAGTTACGGTTCAGGGAGGGTCTCCGCCCTCCAGGCTTTCTTT.

This chain uses TRBV7-9 with TRBJ1-3, with D tentatively TRBD1 (5 bases). Germline lookup yields CDR1 SEHNR and CDR2 FQNEAQ (reference sequence). The V end lost 1 base, the J end lost 4 bases, and 5 bases lay between the germline ends. This CDR3 contains 13 residues. DNA of the CDR3: TGTGCCAGCAGCTTAGGGACAGGAAACACCATATATTTT. It specifies CASSLGTGNTIYF.

The rearrangement links TRBV5-1 to TRBJ1-2; 12 positions agree with TRBD1. Germline CDR1 SGHRS, CDR2 YFSETQ. This CDR3 is 16 amino acids long. J was trimmed by 4 bases and V by 4 bases; bases with no gene match: 8. DNA for the CDR3: TGCGCCAGCAGCCCGGGACAGGGGGCGCCGTTCTATGGCTACACCTTC. Protein: CASSPGQGAPFYGYTF. Full variable domain (outside the CDR3, taken from reference TRBV5-1 and TRBJ1-2): KAGVTQTPRYLIKTRGQQVTLSCSPISGHRSVSWYQQTPGQGLQFLFEYFSETQRNKGNFPGRFSGRQFSNSRSEMNVSTLELGDSALYLCASSPGQGAPFYGYTFGSGTRLTVV.

The chain has TRBV6-5 and TRBJ2-3, with a tentative D call TRBD2 (5 bases). V was shortened by 2 bases and J by 5 bases, with 8 bases between the two germline ends. Germline CDR1 reads MNHEY; CDR2 reads SVGAGI. This CDR3 contains 13 residues. CDR3 loop: CASSYRAGDTQYF. The DNA for the CDR3 is TGTGCCAGCAGTTACCGCGCGGGAGATACGCAGTATTTT.

V gene TRBV10-3 combines with J gene TRBJ2-2; the match to TRBD1 covers 8 bases. Unmatched junction bases numbered 5, after V lost 6 bases and J lost 5 bases. The CDR3 sequence is 14 residues long. Germline CDR1 ENHRY, CDR2 SYGVKD. The CDR3, as DNA: TGTGCCATCAGCGGTCAGGGGGCAACCGGGGAGCTGTTTTTT. Residues: CAISGQGATGELFF.

The V call is TRBV4-1, the J call TRBJ1-5; D perhaps matches TRBD1 (5 bases). Deletions cut 0 bases from V and 3 bases from J, with 12 bases between. CDR3 length: 16 amino acids. Germline V gene data show CDR1 as MGHRA and CDR2 as YSYEKL. The CDR3 DNA reads as TGCGCCAGCAGCCAAGATCCCAGGGTTGACAATCAGCCCCAGCATTTT. Translating gives CASSQDPRVDNQPQHF.

CDR3 coding DNA: TGTGCCAGCAGTACCATACAGGGAAATACGCAGTATTTT. Translation: CASSTIQGNTQYF. This chain joins TRBV2 and TRBJ2-3; D possibly corresponds to TRBD1 (6 bases). CDR1 and CDR2 (germline): SNHLY, FYNNEI. Trimming removed 5 bases at V and 7 bases at J, with 13 bases between. The CDR3 totals 13 residues.

The chain couples TRBV4-2 to TRBJ1-2; tentatively, D is TRBD1 (6 bases). There are 18 residues in the CDR3. Trimming pared 0 bases from V and 5 bases from J, leaving 22 bases between. Germline-derived CDR1 and CDR2 are LGHNA and YNFKEQ. CDR3 bases: TGTGCCAGCAGCCAAGATTTCACGGGAAGGGGGAGACTATATGGCTACACCTTC. It yields the protein CASSQDFTGRGRLYGYTF.